This T cell receptor beta chain was retrieved from a study of cytomegalovirus exposure and HLA in healthy donors. Turning to the study itself: The Caucasian-associated ancestry cluster contained around four fifths of the approximately 400 genotyped donors.

V shed 2 bases and J 13 bases; nucleotides not matched to a gene: 4. The CDR3 totals 13 residues. Germline V gives CDR1 SNHLY, CDR2 FYNNEI. With respect to this clone: What it binds is unknown.

Amplification used 60 Vbeta primers and 13 Jbeta primers. Using immunoSEQ multiplex PCR, the repertoire was profiled, and TCRdb retains in-frame clones only, with some absent. The sample shows about 150,000 clones, around 77% of them seen only once. The study's findings and limits: Cytomegalovirus status, reportedly, was diagnosed with high specificity and sensitivity by the classifier.

The sample consisted of PBMCs. The chain links TRBV2 to TRBJ2-1, with 11 bases matching TRBD2. This TCR came from a woman aged 40 to 50 in good health and CMV-seropositive. The chain's CDR3 is CASSETSGGTQFF. As DNA, the CDR3 is TGTGCCAGCAGTGAAACTAGCGGGGGAACCCAGTTCTTC.